This TCR beta chain was documented in a study of blood T cell repertoires in COVID-19 (dated by TCRdb to 2020 to 2021). About the investigation overall: Samples covering the acute and convalescent phases of COVID-19 were provided by collaborators in the United States, Italy and Spain. The material from the prospective study consisted of cDNA or gDNA derived from T cells, B-cell-depleted T cells, or PBMCs. The dataset comprised deeply sampled blood TCRbeta repertoires from subjects exposed to, actively infected with, or recovered from COVID-19. The repertoires were released in a freely available public database meant as a resource for research on the immune response to SARS-CoV-2. Samples were obtained from the ongoing ImmuneRACE study (first 160 participants) and from over 1,000 subjects provided by 6 global collaborators. Sample metadata almost always included a de-identified subject ID, COVID-19 status, age in years and sex. Where available, HLA class I and class II types were obtained from metadata supplied by the sample provider rather than from assay-based typing.

Trimming leaves V shorter by 4 bases and J shorter by 2 bases, with the junction holding 5 bases beyond the gene matches. Per the germline V gene, SGHRS is the CDR1 and YFSETQ is the CDR2. The CDR3, cysteine through phenylalanine, is 14 amino acids long. Only the CDR3 DNA is retained, 42 bases long and in frame from the first base. The paper's findings and limits, for the study overall: The quantity of clinical and demographic metadata differed by source and by participant and was supplied without curation.

About this clone itself: Its antigen remains unidentified. Base qualities are not recorded, but no much larger clone differs from it by a single base.

TCRbeta CDR3 regions were amplified from genomic DNA using the immunoSEQ Assay, a bias-controlled multiplex PCR. Concerning the study's data processing: Within the assay, amplification of reference gene primers was used to estimate how many nucleated cells each sample contained. Sequence reads were collapsed and filtered to measure the absolute abundance of every unique TCRbeta CDR3 rearrangement. For each sample, productive Simpson clonality was calculated as the square root of Simpson's diversity index across productive rearrangements. TCRdb carries this immuneACCESS record with in-frame sequences only. Its versions omit some clonotypes, under half of them owing to an unresolved V gene in the studies checked, with the rest unexplained. V, J and clone size derive from that table, while D and trimming were established from the DNA sequence. This sample comprises 280,000 or so clones, around 87% of them detected only once. The top ten clones comprise less than 2% of the sample.

Participants in the prospective study were aged about 18 to 95 years, lived in 20 to 25 United States geographic areas, and enrolled through a virtual design. In the prospective study, participants were assigned to cohorts based on the clinical history participants reported in a screening survey and a study questionnaire. In the prospective study, whole blood, serum and a nasopharyngeal or oropharyngeal swab were collected from each participant by mobile phlebotomists. Additional blood draws and questionnaires over a roughly two-month period could optionally be provided by prospective study participants. Before DNA extraction, prospective study blood samples were shipped either frozen or at room temperature.

What was sequenced was PBMCs or T cells enriched from blood (not recorded which). The sequence links TRBV5-1 to TRBJ2-5, and 7 bases in between align with TRBD1. The clonotype comes from a woman between 18 and 29 years old with acute COVID-19. CDR3 reads: CASSPRGPQETQYF. The DNA sequence follows: TGCGCCAGCAGCCCAAGGGGGCCGCAAGAGACCCAGTACTTC.